This T cell receptor beta chain is drawn from a study of control samples from healthy donors and cancer patients. This CDR3 region has 12 residues. Trimming pared 6 bases from V and 2 bases from J, leaving 7 bases between. Using immunoSEQ multiplex PCR, the repertoire was profiled, and TCRdb retains in-frame clones only, with some absent. The table has 70,000 to 90,000 clones, 94% seen once; the top ten hold around 6.5%. The receptor was isolated from a woman in her thirties or forties in good health. Sequences were obtained from blood. V and J are TRBV12-3 or TRBV12-4 and TRBJ1-2; D unclear. The CDR3 loop is CASSAGNYGYTF. CDR3 nucleotides: TGTGCCAGCAGCGCAGGAAACTATGGCTACACCTTC.